This T cell receptor (beta chain) was documented in a study of shared clonotypes between healthy human individuals. Study-wide points: It was observed that roughly 5.1% of naive CD4 clonotypes were shared across a few donors. The four-donor shared clonotypes exceeded non-shared clonotypes in generation probability, with non-shared ones scoring lower.

The donors were adults (healthy and HIV-negative) with no recent acute infections or vaccinations. This CDR3 has 15 residues. V lost 4 bases, J lost 1 base, and 4 bases stayed unmatched. Per the germline V gene, CDR1 is MDHEN and CDR2 is SYDVKM. This clone was seen a handful of times. Antigen specificity is unknown. Sequencing was performed with immunoSEQ multiplex PCR; in TCRdb, only in-frame clones are kept and a portion is missing. The data contain over a million clones, around 76% of them singletons. The origin of this receptor is a man aged 18 to 30 in good health. The chain recombines TRBV28 with TRBJ1-1; 9 positions agree with TRBD1. Material for sequencing was memory CD4+ T cells sorted from blood. Subset described: CD45RA-negative fraction. CDR3 in amino acids: CASSSPTGGNTEAFF. Written as DNA, the CDR3 is TGTGCCAGCAGTTCTCCGACAGGGGGGAACACTGAAGCTTTCTTT.